The 20 T cell receptor beta chains reported below all come from one sample, sequenced in a study of identifying expanded T cells in peripheral blood. The method was immunoSEQ multiplex PCR; TCRdb's version includes in-frame clones alone and lacks a portion of them. This sample has approximately 110,000 clones, with roughly 90% found just once. Source material: blood. Every receptor here comes from a person aged 18-70 years in good health.

The chain links TRBV5-6 to TRBJ2-3; TRBD2 matches 8 bases. V dropped 0 bases and J dropped 5; count of bases not matched to a gene: 8. Germline V CDR1 and CDR2: SGHDT, YYEEEE. CDR3 length equals 16 residues. The CDR3 reads CASSLERGLLGDTQYF. The CDR3 DNA follows: TGTGCCAGCAGCTTGGAGCGGGGGCTCCTGGGAGATACGCAGTATTTT.

The genes are TRBV30 and TRBJ2-7; D not resolved. CDR3 length: 13 amino acids. CDR1 is GTSNPN, CDR2 SVGIG, per germline (reference sequence). Trimming took 3 bases from V and 3 from J, leaving 12 bases between them. This CDR3 reads CAWRGSGNYEQYF. The DNA for the CDR3 is TGTGCCTGGAGAGGGTCAGGCAACTACGAGCAGTACTTC. The full variable domain, its missing parts supplied by reference TRBV30 and TRBJ2-7, is SQTIHQWPATLVQPVGSPLSLECTVEGTSNPNLYWYRQAAGRGLQLLFYSVGIGQISSEVPQNLSASRPQDRQFILSSKKLLLSDSGFYLCAWRGSGNYEQYFGPGTRLTVT.

Note on this clone: At one end, the junction sequence differs from germline, possibly due to a read error. The chain employs TRBV11-2 and TRBJ1-2, with 9 bases aligning to TRBD1. Germline assignment: CDR1 SGHAT and CDR2 FQNNGV. The CDR3 spans 16 residues. The CDR3 DNA is TGTACCAGCAGCTCGGCGGGACAGGGTACAGTGTCTGGCTACACCTTC. As protein: CTSSSAGQGTVSGYTF.

This clone has just one count. V and J are TRBV7-9 and TRBJ2-1; D remains ambiguous. Trimming removed 7 bases at V and 7 bases at J, with 8 bases between. The CDR3 consists of 11 residues. Germline V lookup: CDR1 SEHNR, CDR2 FQNEAQ (reference sequence). DNA for the CDR3: TGTGCCAGCAAAGGATCAAATGAGCAGTTCTTC. Protein sequence: CASKGSNEQFF.

The CDR3 region is CASSSVPPSGGSYEQYF. DNA for the CDR3: TGCGCCAGCAGCTCAGTTCCTCCTAGCGGGGGGTCCTACGAGCAGTACTTC. J is TRBJ2-7 and V is TRBV4-1, with TRBD2 identical over 11 bases. With 5 bases clipped from V and 1 base from J, the junction kept 10 bases outside the gene matches. This CDR3 region has 17 residues. CDR1 MGHRA and CDR2 YSYEKL come from the germline V gene.

This clone was recorded only once. V is TRBV27 and J is TRBJ2-5; 11 bases match TRBD2. The CDR3 runs to 15 residues. Trimming removed 3 bases from V and 3 bases from J; junction bases left unmatched: 3. Germline V gene lookup returns CDR1 MNHEY and CDR2 SMNVEV (reference sequence). CDR3: CASSFLAGGKETQYF. The DNA for the CDR3 is TGTGCCAGCAGTTTCCTAGCGGGGGGCAAAGAGACCCAGTACTTC.

The chain combines TRBV30 with TRBJ2-1; the match to TRBD2 covers 7 bases. The V segment lost 2 bases and the J segment 8 bases; nucleotides outside the gene matches: 6. Germline CDR1 GTSNPN, CDR2 SVGIG (reference sequence). The CDR3 is 13 amino acids. The CDR3 here is CAWSQTSIHEQFF. DNA of the CDR3: TGTGCCTGGAGTCAGACTAGCATCCATGAGCAGTTCTTC.

V is TRBV6-6 and J is TRBJ1-5; the D is unclear. V lost 8 bases and J lost 0, with 11 bases in between. The CDR3 sequence is 14 residues long. Germline-derived CDR1 and CDR2 are MNHNY and SVGAGI (reference sequence). The CDR3 reads CASGPSDSNQPQHF. In nucleotides, the CDR3 is TGTGCCAGCGGGCCATCGGATAGCAATCAGCCCCAGCATTTT.

In this sample, this clone turned up once. The V and J genes are TRBV5-1 and TRBJ2-7; either TRBD1 or TRBD2 may supply D (6 bases each). The germline V and J ends were trimmed by 3 bases and 7 bases, with 17 bases remaining between them. Germline V CDR1 and CDR2: SGHRS, YFSETQ. CDR3 length equals 14 residues. This CDR3 is CASSYGGQGEEQYF. DNA for the CDR3: TGCGCCAGCAGCTATGGGGGGCAGGGAGAAGAGCAGTACTTC.

V and J are TRBV28 and TRBJ1-2; TRBD1 aligns across 12 bases. This CDR3 has 17 residues. Trimming took 6 bases from V and 3 from J; bases not matched to a gene: 11. CDR1 MDHEN and CDR2 SYDVKM come from the germline V gene. The CDR3 is CASSQTGQGARDYGYTF. Written as DNA, the CDR3 is TGTGCCAGCAGCCAAACGGGACAGGGGGCTCGGGACTATGGCTACACCTTC.

This chain links TRBV18 with TRBJ1-6; no firm D call. The V end lost 6 bases, the J end lost 7 bases, and 16 bases lay between the germline ends. The CDR3 has 15 amino acids. Germline lookup yields CDR1 KGHSH and CDR2 LQKENI. The CDR3 sequence is CASSPSQVPNSPLHF. The CDR3 DNA follows: TGTGCCAGCTCCCCGTCGCAGGTTCCGAATTCACCCCTCCACTTT.

This sequence joins TRBV19 and TRBJ1-5, with D possibly TRBD1 on 5 matching bases. Germline loops: CDR1 LNHDA, CDR2 SQIVND (reference sequence). This CDR3 has 16 residues. V shed 3 bases and J shed 0 bases, with 12 bases lying between them. CDR3 sequence: CASSIAGLLSNQPQHF. In DNA form, the CDR3 reads TGTGCCAGTAGTATCGCGGGACTCCTTAGCAATCAGCCCCAGCATTTT.

This clone showed up just once. The V call is TRBV23-1, the J call TRBJ2-2, with 9 bases matching TRBD2. TRBV23-1 is recorded as an ORF, its role being uncertain. V gave up 0 bases and J gave up 5 bases; unmatched junction bases: 10. The CDR3 covers 18 residues. The CDR3 DNA follows: TGCGCCAGCAGTCAATCGCTCAAGCGGGGGGCACCGACCGGGGAGCTGTTTTTT. Protein: CASSQSLKRGAPTGELFF.

This chain uses TRBV6-1 with TRBJ2-7; the match to TRBD1 covers 9 bases. This CDR3 comprises 13 residues. Germline V gene lookup returns CDR1 MNHNS and CDR2 SASEGT. Germline trimming cut 7 bases from V and 6 bases from J; bases unmatched to any gene: 7. The CDR3 bases are TGTGCCAGCACTAACAGGGGGCCCCTCGAGCAGTACTTC. This sequence encodes CASTNRGPLEQYF.

The gene calls are TRBV4-3 and TRBJ2-1; D ambiguous. Trimming stripped 1 base from V and 5 bases from J, with 15 bases between. Germline V gene data show CDR1 as LGHNA and CDR2 as YSLEER. The CDR3 is 16 amino acids. As DNA, the CDR3 is TGCGCCAGCAGCCAAGGGGTAGGCTCCCGGGACAATGAGCAGTTCTTC. As protein: CASSQGVGSRDNEQFF.

This chain uses TRBV11-2 with TRBJ2-3, with D unresolved. The CDR3 extends over 15 amino acids. Trimming pared 1 base from V and 8 bases from J, leaving 16 bases between. CDR1 and CDR2 from the germline V gene are SGHAT and FQNNGV. The DNA of the CDR3 is TGTGCCAGCAGCTTAGGGTTTTCACCCTCGCGTACGCAGTATTTT. Translation gives CASSLGFSPSRTQYF.

This clone was recorded once. The chain joins TRBV28 to TRBJ2-5; D might be TRBD1 or TRBD2, each matching 5 bases. This CDR3 is 15 amino acids long. With 8 bases removed from V and 4 bases from J, the gap between germline ends came to 20 bases. The germline gives CDR1 MDHEN, CDR2 SYDVKM. The CDR3 nucleotides read TGTGCCAGCTCCCGTCGGGGTGGGGGTGTAGAGACCCAGTACTTC. It translates to CASSRRGGGVETQYF.

The rearrangement uses TRBV27 and TRBJ2-2; no definite D call. Trimming removed 3 bases from V and 4 bases from J, with 15 bases in between. There are 16 residues in the CDR3. Germline CDR1 MNHEY, CDR2 SMNVEV (reference sequence). The CDR3, as DNA: TGTGCCAGCAGTTTTCGTACCCGGGTGGGCACCGGGGAGCTGTTTTTT. Amino acid sequence: CASSFRTRVGTGELFF.

The V and J genes are TRBV6-6 and TRBJ1-4; D unclear. V lost 3 bases and J lost 8, with 10 bases in between. Germline CDR1 is MNHNY and CDR2 is SVGAGI (reference sequence). The CDR3 extends over 13 amino acids. CDR3 bases: TGTGCCAGCAGTTATCTAACGGGGGAAAAACTGTTTTTT. Translation gives CASSYLTGEKLFF.

This sequence joins TRBV5-6 and TRBJ1-1; 7 positions match TRBD1. CDR1 and CDR2 from the germline V gene are SGHDT and YYEEEE. The CDR3 totals 13 residues. V dropped 4 bases and J dropped 4; count of bases not matched to a gene: 4. The CDR3 DNA is TGTGCCAGCAGCCTCGACAGGGCCACTGAAGCTTTCTTT. This gives the protein CASSLDRATEAFF.